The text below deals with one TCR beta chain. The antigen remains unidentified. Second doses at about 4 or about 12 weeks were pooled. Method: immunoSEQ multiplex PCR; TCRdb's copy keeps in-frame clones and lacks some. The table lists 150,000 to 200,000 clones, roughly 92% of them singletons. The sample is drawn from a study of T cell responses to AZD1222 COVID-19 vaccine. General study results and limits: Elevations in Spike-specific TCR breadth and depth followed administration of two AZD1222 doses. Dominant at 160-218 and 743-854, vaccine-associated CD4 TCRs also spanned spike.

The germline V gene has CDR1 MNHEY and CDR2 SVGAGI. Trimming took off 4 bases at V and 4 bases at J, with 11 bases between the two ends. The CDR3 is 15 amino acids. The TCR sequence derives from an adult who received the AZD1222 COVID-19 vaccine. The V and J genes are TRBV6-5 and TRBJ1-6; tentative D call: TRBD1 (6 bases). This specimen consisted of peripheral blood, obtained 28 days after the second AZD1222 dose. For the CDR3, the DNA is TGTGCCAGCAGTTGGGATACAGGGTATAATTCACCCCTCCACTTT. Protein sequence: CASSWDTGYNSPLHF.